This TCR beta chain comes out of a study of shared clonotypes between healthy human individuals. V lost 6 bases to trimming and J lost 3 bases; unmatched junction nucleotides: 9. This CDR3 is 15 amino acids long. Germline CDR1 MNHNY, CDR2 SVGAGI (reference sequence). Per the original methods: There were no quality scores in the junction-only immunoSEQ sequences, so filtering differed. Measured with immunoSEQ multiplex PCR; TCRdb has only the in-frame clones, and not every one. The V and J calls and clone size are taken from that table; D and trimming were inferred from the DNA. The data contain roughly 2 million clones, 90% to 96% of them seen just once; the ten biggest clones take up less than 0.15%.

V usage is TRBV6-6 and J usage is TRBJ2-7; 9 bases align to TRBD1. This receptor was obtained from a man aged 18 to 29 in good health. The sequenced material came from naive CD4+ T cells sorted from blood. The subset here: CD45RA+ positively selected. Here the CDR3 DNA reads TGTGCCAGCAGACCCATGGGACAGGGCAACTACGAGCAGTACTTC. Translating it yields CASRPMGQGNYEQYF.